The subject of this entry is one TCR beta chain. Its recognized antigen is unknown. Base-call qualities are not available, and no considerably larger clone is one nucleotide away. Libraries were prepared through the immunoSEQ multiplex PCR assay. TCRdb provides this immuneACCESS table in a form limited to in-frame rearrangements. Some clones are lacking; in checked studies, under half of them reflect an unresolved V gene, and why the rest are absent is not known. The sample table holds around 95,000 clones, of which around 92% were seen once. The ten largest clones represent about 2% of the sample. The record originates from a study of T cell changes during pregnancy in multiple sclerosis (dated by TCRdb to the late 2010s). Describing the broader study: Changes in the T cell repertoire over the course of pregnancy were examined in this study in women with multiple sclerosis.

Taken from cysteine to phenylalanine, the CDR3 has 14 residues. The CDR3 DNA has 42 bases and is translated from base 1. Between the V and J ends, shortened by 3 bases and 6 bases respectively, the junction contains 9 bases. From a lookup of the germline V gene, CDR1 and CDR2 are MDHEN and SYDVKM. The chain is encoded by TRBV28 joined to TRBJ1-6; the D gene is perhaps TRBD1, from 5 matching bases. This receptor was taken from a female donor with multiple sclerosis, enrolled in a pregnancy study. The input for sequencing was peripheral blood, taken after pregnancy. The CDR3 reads CASSLVRGNSPLHF. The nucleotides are TGTGCCAGCAGTTTGGTTAGGGGTAATTCACCCCTCCACTTT.